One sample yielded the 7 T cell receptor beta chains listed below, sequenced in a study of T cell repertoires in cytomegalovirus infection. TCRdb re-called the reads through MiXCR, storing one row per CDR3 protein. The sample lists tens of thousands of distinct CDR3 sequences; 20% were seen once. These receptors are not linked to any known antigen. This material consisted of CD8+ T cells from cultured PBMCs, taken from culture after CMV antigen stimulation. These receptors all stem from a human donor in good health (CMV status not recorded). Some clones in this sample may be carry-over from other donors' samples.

CDR3 in DNA: TGTGCCAGCAGTGATGTACCCGGGCCAGCGAACTATGGCTACACCTTC. Its protein product is CASSDVPGPANYGYTF. The rearrangement links TRBV6-1 to TRBJ1-2; no clear D gene. V was cut by 3 bases and J by 2 bases, with 16 bases left in between. Germline V gene lookup returns CDR1 MNHNS and CDR2 SASEGT. The CDR3 has 16 residues.

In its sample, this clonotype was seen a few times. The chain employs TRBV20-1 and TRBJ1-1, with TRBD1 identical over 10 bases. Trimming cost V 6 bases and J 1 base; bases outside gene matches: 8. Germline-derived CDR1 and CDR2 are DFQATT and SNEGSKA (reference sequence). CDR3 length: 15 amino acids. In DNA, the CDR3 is TGCAGTGCCCAAGACAGGGGGCGAGGGAACACTGAAGCTTTCTTT. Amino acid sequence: CSAQDRGRGNTEAFF.

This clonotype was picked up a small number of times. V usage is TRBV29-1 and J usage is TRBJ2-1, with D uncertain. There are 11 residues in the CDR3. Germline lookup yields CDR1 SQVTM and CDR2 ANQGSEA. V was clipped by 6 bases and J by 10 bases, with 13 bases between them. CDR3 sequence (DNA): TGCAGCGTACTACCGCCCCGGGAGCAGTTCTTC. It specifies CSVLPPREQFF.

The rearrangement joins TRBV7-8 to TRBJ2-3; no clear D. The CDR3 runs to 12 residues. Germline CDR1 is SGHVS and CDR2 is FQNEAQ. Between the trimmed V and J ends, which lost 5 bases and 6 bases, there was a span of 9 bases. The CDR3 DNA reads TGTGCCAGCAGCCCGTCTCCGGATACGCAGTATTTT. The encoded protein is CASSPSPDTQYF.

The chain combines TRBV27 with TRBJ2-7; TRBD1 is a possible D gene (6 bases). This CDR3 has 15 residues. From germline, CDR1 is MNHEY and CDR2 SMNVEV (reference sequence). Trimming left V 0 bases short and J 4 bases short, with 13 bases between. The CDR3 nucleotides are TGTGCCAGCAGTTTATCCGGGGAAGGGACATACGAGCAGTACTTC. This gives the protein CASSLSGEGTYEQYF.

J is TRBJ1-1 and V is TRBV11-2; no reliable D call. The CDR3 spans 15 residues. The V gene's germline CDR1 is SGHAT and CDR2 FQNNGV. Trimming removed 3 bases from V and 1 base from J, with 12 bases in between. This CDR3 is CASSLNPQQNTEAFF. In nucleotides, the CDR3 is TGTGCCAGCAGCTTGAACCCCCAGCAGAACACTGAAGCTTTCTTT.

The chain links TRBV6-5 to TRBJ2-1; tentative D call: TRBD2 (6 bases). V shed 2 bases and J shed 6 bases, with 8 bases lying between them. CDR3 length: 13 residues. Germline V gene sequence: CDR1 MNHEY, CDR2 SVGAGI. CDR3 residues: CASSYGGSNEQFF. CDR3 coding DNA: TGTGCCAGCAGTTACGGGGGGAGCAATGAGCAGTTCTTC.